The T cell receptor (beta chain) described here comes from a study of T-cell reconstitution after alpha-beta-depleted transplantation in children. Study-level findings and limits: Where alpha-beta T cells came from about two months after transplant was reportedly several hundred expanded graft clones. Some patients' high day-60 TCRbeta diversity was attributed to recipient cells surviving conditioning. T-cell numbers and diversity, one year after transplant, stemmed largely from T cells that were newly produced.

As it was prepared, the TCRbeta library received unique molecular identifiers. TCRdb analysed the PCR reads with MiXCR anew, one entry per CDR3 protein. The sample has hundreds of thousands of distinct CDR3 sequences, 15% to 20% seen once. This clonotype was counted between two and nine times. Its antigen is not known. The clonotype comes from a male patient aged 2-15 years who had a stem cell transplant for acute lymphoblastic leukemia, so the T cells may come from the graft donor. Specimen: PBMCs, mostly from graft donor cells, collected 360 days after TCRalphabeta/CD19-depleted stem cell transplant.

CDR3 bases: TGCGCCAGCCGACTGGGGACAGGGGGTTCCTACGAGCAGTACTTC. This gives the protein CASRLGTGGSYEQYF. V gene TRBV4-1 combines with J gene TRBJ2-7; 11 bases are a match to TRBD1. From germline, CDR1 is MGHRA and CDR2 YSYEKL. The V and J ends lost 8 bases and 1 base, in that order; junction bases with no gene match: 7. CDR3 length equals 15 residues.